The clone carrying this T cell receptor beta chain was detected only once. Its antigen remains unidentified. The source of the sample is a study of cytomegalovirus exposure and HLA in healthy donors. The PCR employed 60 Vbeta primers together with 13 Jbeta primers. Method: immunoSEQ multiplex PCR; TCRdb's copy keeps in-frame clones and lacks some. The sample contains around 170,000 clones, over 65% of which appear only once. The germline V gene encodes CDR1 SGHNT and CDR2 YYREEE (reference sequence). V shed 4 bases, J shed 4 bases, and the junction held 11 bases outside the gene matches. This CDR3 has 16 amino acids. Study-level findings and limits: Specific recognition of CMV antigens was confirmed in vitro for a few chains (all CMV-associated). In a later analysis, CMV-associated beta chains were mostly HLA-associated, it appeared. What was likely a sequencing artifact was a cluster of highly shared sequence variants.

The sequenced sample consisted of PBMCs. The chain has TRBV5-4 and TRBJ1-1; 9 positions match TRBD1. The receptor comes from a man aged 55 to 70 in good health and CMV-seronegative. The CDR3 sequence is CASSLGTGPWGTEAFF. The CDR3 nucleotides read TGTGCCAGCAGCCTAGGGACAGGGCCTTGGGGCACTGAAGCTTTCTTT.